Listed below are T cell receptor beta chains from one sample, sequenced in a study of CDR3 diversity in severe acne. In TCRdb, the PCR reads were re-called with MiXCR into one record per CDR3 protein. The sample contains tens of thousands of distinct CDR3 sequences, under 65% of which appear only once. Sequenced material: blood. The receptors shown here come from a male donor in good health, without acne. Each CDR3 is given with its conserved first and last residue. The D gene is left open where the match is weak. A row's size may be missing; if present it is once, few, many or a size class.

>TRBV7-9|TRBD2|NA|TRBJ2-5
TGTGCCAGCAGCTTAGACGGCCGGGAGGGGGGGCAAGAGACCCAGTACTTC
CASSLDGREGGQETQYF
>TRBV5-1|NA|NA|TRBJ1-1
TGCGCCAGCAGCTTGGACGCGCTTAGGACTGAAGCTTTCTTT
CASSLDALRTEAFF
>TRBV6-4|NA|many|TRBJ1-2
TGTGCCAGCTACGGGATCCGGGGCGGATCTAACTATGGCTACACCTTC
CASYGIRGGSNYGYTF
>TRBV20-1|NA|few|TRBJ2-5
TGCAGTGCTAGGTTAGGGGGAGAGACCCAGTACTTC
CSARLGGETQYF
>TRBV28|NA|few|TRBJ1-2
TGTGCCAGCAGTTTGCAGAGACTCTATGGCTACACCTTC
CASSLQRLYGYTF
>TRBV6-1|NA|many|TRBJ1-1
TGTGCCACCAACCATTATGAAGCTTTCTTT
CATNHYEAFF
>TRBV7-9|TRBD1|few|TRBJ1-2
TGTGCCAGCAGCTTAAGGGACAGGGATGGCTACACCTTC
CASSLRDRDGYTF
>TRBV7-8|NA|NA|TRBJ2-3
TGTGCCAGCAGCTCCTATTCTACAGGGACTACAGATACGCAGTATTTT
CASSSYSTGTTDTQYF
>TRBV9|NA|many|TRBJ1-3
TGTGCCAGCAGCGTAGACGTTGGGGTGGCTGGAAACACCATATATTTT
CASSVDVGVAGNTIYF
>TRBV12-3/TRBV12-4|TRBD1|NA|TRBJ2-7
TGTGCCAGCAGTCAAGGACAGGGGGCGAGGGAGCAGTACTTC
CASSQGQGAREQYF
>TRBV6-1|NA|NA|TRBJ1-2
TGTGCCAGCAGAAACTTTGGGGGGGTTAACTATGGCTACACCTTC
CASRNFGGVNYGYTF
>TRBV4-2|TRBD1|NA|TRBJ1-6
TGTGCCAGCAGCCGGGGGACAGGGGGCAAGGGCTCACCCCTCCACTTT
CASSRGTGGKGSPLHF
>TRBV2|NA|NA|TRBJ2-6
TGTGCCAGCAGCACAGCCTCTGGGGCCAACGTCCTGACTTTC
CASSTASGANVLTF
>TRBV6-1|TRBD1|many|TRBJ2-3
TGTGCCAGCAGTGAAGGGACAGGGGGCGCAGATACGCAGTATTTT
CASSEGTGGADTQYF
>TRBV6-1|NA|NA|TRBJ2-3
TGTGCCAGCACCGAGGCAGGGAGGAGAGATACGCAGTATTTT
CASTEAGRRDTQYF
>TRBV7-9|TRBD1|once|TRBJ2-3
TGTGCCGGCAGCCCGGTTAGTGGGGGGACAGGCACGCAGTATTTT
CAGSPVSGGTGTQYF
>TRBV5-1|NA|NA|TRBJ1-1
TGCGCCAGCAGCTTTCTAGCGGGGGGGATCCCTGAAGCTTTCTTT
CASSFLAGGIPEAFF
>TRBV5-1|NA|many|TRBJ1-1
TGCGCCAGCAGCTTTCGGGGGGAGTGGACTGAAGCTTTCTTT
CASSFRGEWTEAFF
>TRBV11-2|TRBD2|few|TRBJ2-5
TGTGCCAGCAGACCCATCGCGGGGGAAGAGACCCAGTACTTC
CASRPIAGEETQYF
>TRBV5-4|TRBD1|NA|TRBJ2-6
TGTGCCAGCAGCTTTGCGGGACAGGGGAAGGCTGGGGCCAACGTCCTGACTTTC
CASSFAGQGKAGANVLTF
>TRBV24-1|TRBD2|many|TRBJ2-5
TGTGCCACCAGTGATTTGTTCGGGGGGGAGACCCAGTACTTC
CATSDLFGGETQYF
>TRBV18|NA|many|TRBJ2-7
TGTGCCAGCTCCCCGAGCAGGGAAACCTACGAGCAGTACTTC
CASSPSRETYEQYF
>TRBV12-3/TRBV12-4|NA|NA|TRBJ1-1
TGTGCCAGCAGTTGGCGGACGATGGAAGCTTTCTTT
CASSWRTMEAFF
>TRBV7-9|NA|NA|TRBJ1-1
TGTGCCAGCAGCTTAGGGACAGTGGTGAACACTGAAGCTTTCTTT
CASSLGTVVNTEAFF
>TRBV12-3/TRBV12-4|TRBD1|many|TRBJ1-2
TGTGCCAGCAGCCAAGGACAGGGAGGGGCCTATGGCTACACCTTC
CASSQGQGGAYGYTF
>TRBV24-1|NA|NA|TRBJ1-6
TGTGCCACCCGGGACCGGTACTTGAATTCACCCCTCCACTTT
CATRDRYLNSPLHF
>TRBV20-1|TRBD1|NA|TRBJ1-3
TGCAGTGCTACGGGGACAGGGGCTGGAAACACCATATATTTT
CSATGTGAGNTIYF
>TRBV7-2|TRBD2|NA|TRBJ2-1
TGTGCCAGCAGCTTTCGACTAGCGGGGGGGGGTAATGAGCAGTTCTTC
CASSFRLAGGGNEQFF
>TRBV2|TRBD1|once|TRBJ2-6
TGTGCCAGCAGCAGGACAGGGGGAGGGACTGAAGCTTTC
CASSRTGGGTEAF
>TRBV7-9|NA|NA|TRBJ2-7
TGTGCCAGCAGCCCAGTAGCGGTTCCCTACTACGAGCAGTACTTC
CASSPVAVPYYEQYF
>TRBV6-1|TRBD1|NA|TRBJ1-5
TGTGCCAGCAGTGAGTGGGACAGGGCTCGCAATCAGCCCCAGCATTTT
CASSEWDRARNQPQHF
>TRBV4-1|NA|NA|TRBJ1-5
TGCGCCAGCAGCCAAGCCAGGAGGGTCGGAAATCAGCCCCAGCATTTT
CASSQARRVGNQPQHF
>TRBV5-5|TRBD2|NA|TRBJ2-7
TGTGCCAGCAGCTTGGCCCAAAGGACTAGCGGGAGAAGCGAGCAGTACTTC
CASSLAQRTSGRSEQYF
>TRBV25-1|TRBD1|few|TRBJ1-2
TGTGCCAGCAGTCCCCCGACAGGGCTCATGGGCTACACCTTC
CASSPPTGLMGYTF
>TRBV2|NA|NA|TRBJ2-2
TGTGCCAGCAGTGACTCCCCGACAGATTCGAACACCGGGGAGCTGTTTTTT
CASSDSPTDSNTGELFF
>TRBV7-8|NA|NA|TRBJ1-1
TGTGCCAGCAGCTTAAGGTTTTGGGACAAAGAAGCTTTCTTT
CASSLRFWDKEAFF
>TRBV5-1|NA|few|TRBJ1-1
TGCGCCAGCAGCCCAGACCTGGGGACTGAAGCTTTCTTT
CASSPDLGTEAFF
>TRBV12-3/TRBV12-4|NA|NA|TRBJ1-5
TGTGCCAGCAGTTTCTCAATGAGCAACAATCAGCCCCAGCATTTT
CASSFSMSNNQPQHF
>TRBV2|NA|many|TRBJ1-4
TGTGCCAGCCAGAGACTGACGGAGAATGAAAAACTGTTTTTT
CASQRLTENEKLFF
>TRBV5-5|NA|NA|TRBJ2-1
TGTGCCAGCAGCTTGGATACGGGACACAGGGACCCCTACAATGAGCAGTTCTTC
CASSLDTGHRDPYNEQFF
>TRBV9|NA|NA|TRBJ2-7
TGTGCCAGCAGCGCGAGTGTCCGGAACGAGCAGTACTTC
CASSASVRNEQYF
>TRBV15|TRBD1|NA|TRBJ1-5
TGTGCCACCAGCTTTGGACAGGGTTGGCCCCAGCATTTT
CATSFGQGWPQHF
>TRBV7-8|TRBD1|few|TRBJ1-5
TGTGCCAGCAGCTTGAACAGGGGAATGGTATATCAGCCCCAGCATTTT
CASSLNRGMVYQPQHF
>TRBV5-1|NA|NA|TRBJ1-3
TGCGCCAGCAGCTTGGACACAGGGACTGGAAACACCATATATTTT
CASSLDTGTGNTIYF
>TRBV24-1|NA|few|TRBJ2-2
TGTGCCACCAGGGGGAACACCGGGGAGCTGTTTTTT
CATRGNTGELFF
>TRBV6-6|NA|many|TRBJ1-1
TGTGCCAGCAGTCCGGGGCTCACCACTGAAGCTTTCTTT
CASSPGLTTEAFF
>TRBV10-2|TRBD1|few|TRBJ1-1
TGCGCCAGCCGCCTAATGGGGACAGGGGGGACTGAAGCTTTCTTT
CASRLMGTGGTEAFF
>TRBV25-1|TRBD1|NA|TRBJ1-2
TGTGCCAGCAGTGAGCCTGGGACAGGGGCATATGGCTACACCTTC
CASSEPGTGAYGYTF
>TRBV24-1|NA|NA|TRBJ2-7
TGTGCCACCAGCACGCTGGGCCGCGCCGACGAGCAGTACTTC
CATSTLGRADEQYF
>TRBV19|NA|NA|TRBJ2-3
TGTGCCAGTAGTATGAGGGGGAGTAAAGATACGCAGTATTTT
CASSMRGSKDTQYF
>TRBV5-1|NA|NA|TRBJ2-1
TGCGCCAGCAGCACTGACAGGGAAGGGACTAGCAATGAGCAGTTCTTC
CASSTDREGTSNEQFF
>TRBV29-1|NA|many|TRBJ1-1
TGCAGCGTTAAGACACGGAACACTGAAGCTTTCTTT
CSVKTRNTEAFF
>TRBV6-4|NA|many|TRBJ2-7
TGTGCCAGCAGTGACAGGGAACTAGTCTACGAGCAGTACTTC
CASSDRELVYEQYF
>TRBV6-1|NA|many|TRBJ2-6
TGTGCCAGCAGTGAATCGAGCTCTGGGGCCAACGTCCTGACTTTC
CASSESSSGANVLTF